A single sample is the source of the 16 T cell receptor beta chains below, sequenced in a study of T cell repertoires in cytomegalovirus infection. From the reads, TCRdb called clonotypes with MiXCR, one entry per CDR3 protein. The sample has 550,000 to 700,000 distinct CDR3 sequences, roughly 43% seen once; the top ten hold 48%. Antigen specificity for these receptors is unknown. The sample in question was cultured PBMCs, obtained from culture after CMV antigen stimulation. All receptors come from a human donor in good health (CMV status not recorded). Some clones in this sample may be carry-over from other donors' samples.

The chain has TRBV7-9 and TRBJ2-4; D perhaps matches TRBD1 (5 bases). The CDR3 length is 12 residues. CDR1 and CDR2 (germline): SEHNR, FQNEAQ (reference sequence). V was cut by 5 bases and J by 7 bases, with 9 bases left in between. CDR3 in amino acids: CASSLRQNIQYF. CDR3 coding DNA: TGTGCCAGCAGCCTTAGACAGAACATTCAGTACTTC.

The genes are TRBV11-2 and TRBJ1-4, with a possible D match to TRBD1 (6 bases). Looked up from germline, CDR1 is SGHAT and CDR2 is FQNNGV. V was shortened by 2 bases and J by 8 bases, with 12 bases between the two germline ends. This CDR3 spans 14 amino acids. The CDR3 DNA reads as TGTGCCAGCAGCTTATTGGCAGGGGCAGAAAAACTGTTTTTT. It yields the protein CASSLLAGAEKLFF.

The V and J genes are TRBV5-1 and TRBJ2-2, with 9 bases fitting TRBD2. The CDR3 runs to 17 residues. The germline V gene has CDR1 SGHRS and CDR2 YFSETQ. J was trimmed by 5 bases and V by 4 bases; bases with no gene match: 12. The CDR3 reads CASSLAGGLASTGELFF. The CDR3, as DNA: TGCGCCAGCAGCCTCGCGGGAGGACTAGCGAGTACCGGGGAGCTGTTTTTT.

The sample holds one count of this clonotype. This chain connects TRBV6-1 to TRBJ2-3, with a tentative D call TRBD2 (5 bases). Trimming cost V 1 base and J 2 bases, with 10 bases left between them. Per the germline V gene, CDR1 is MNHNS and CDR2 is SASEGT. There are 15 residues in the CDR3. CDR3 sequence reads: CASSEDRRITDTQYF. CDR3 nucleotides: TGTGCCAGCAGTGAAGACCGGAGGATCACAGATACGCAGTATTTT.

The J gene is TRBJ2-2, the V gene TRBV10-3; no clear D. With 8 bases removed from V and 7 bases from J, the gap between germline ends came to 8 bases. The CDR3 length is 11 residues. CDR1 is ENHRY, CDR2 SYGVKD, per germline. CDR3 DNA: TGTGCCATCCCGGGTCACGGGGAGCTGTTTTTT. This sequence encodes CAIPGHGELFF.

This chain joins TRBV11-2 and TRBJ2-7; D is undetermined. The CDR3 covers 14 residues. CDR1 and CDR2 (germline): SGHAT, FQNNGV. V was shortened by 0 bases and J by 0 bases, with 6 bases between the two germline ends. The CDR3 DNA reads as TGTGCCAGCAGCTTAGAGGCCATCTCCTACGAGCAGTACTTC. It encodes CASSLEAISYEQYF. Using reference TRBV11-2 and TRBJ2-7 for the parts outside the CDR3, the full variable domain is EAGVAQSPRYKIIEKRQSVAFWCNPISGHATLYWYQQILGQGPKLLIQFQNNGVVDDSQLPKDRFSAERLKGVDSTLKIQPAKLEDSAVYLCASSLEAISYEQYFGPGTRLTVT.

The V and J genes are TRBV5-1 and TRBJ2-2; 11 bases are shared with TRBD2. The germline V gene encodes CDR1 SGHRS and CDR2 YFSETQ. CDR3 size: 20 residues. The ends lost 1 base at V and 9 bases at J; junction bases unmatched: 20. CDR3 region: CASSLTSGRGLLEGLRELFF. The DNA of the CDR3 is TGCGCCAGCAGCTTGACTAGCGGGAGAGGTCTCTTGGAGGGTCTCCGGGAGCTGTTTTTT.

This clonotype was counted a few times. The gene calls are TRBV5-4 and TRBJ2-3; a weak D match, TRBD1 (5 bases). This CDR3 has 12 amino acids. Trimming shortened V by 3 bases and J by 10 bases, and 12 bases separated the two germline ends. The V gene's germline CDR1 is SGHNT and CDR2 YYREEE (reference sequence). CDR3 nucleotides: TGTGCCAGCAGCTCTTCCAGGGCGCCGCAGTATTTT. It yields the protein CASSSSRAPQYF.

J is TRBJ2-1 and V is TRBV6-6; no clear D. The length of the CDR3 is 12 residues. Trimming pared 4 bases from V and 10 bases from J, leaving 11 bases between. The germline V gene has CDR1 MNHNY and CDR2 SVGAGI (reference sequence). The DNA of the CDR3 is TGTGCCAGCAGTTGGGCTAGTCCAGAGCAGTTCTTC. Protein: CASSWASPEQFF.

CDR3 sequence (DNA): TGTGCCAGCAGCTTGAACCCCAGCACAGATACGCAGTATTTT. It translates to CASSLNPSTDTQYF. V and J are TRBV7-2 and TRBJ2-3; no reliable D call. The V gene lost 3 bases and the J gene lost 0 bases, with 7 bases spanning the gap. The CDR3 length is 14 residues. Germline CDR1 reads SGHTA; CDR2 reads FQGNSA.

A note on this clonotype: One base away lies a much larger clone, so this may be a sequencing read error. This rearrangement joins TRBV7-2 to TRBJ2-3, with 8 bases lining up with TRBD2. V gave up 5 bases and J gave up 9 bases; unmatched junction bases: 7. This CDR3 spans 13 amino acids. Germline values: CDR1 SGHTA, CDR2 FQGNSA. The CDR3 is CASSPREGWTQYF. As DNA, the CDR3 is TGTGCCAGCAGCCCTCGGGAGGGGTGGACGCAGTATTTT.

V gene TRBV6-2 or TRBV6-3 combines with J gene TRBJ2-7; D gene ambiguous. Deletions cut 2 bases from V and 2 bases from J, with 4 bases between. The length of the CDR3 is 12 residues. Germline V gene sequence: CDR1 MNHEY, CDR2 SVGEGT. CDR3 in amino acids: CASSYPTYEQYF. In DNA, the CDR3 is TGTGCCAGCAGTTACCCCACCTACGAGCAGTACTTC.

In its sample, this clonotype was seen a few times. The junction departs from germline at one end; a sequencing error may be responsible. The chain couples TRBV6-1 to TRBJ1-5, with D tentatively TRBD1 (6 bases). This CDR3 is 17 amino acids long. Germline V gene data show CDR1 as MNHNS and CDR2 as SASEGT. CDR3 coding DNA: TGTGCCAGCAGTGAAGCGTTGGGGGGCACCGGCAACCAGCCCCAGCATTTT. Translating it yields CASSEALGGTGNQPQHF.

The CDR3 bases are TGTGCCAGCAGCCCATCCCCGGCGTCGGAGACCCAGTACTTC. Amino acid sequence: CASSPSPASETQYF. The chain employs TRBV5-5 and TRBJ2-5; no clear D gene. The length of the CDR3 is 14 residues. Trimming removed 4 bases at V and 5 bases at J, with 15 bases between. In germline, CDR1 is SGHKS, CDR2 YYEKEE (reference sequence).

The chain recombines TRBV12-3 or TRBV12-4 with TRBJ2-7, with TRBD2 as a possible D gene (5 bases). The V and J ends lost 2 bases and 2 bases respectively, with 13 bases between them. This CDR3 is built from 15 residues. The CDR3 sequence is CASSLRAGLTYEQYF. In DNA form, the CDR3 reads TGTGCCAGCAGTTTAAGGGCGGGCTTAACCTACGAGCAGTACTTC.

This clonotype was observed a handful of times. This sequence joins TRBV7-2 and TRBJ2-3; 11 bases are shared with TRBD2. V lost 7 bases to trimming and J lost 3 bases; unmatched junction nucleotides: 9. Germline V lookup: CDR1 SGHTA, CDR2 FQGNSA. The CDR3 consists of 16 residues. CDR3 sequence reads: CASNAGRTSGTDTQYF. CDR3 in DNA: TGTGCCAGCAACGCCGGGCGGACTAGCGGGACAGATACGCAGTATTTT.